This is a list of T cell receptor beta chains from one sample in a study of OX40 agonist ivuxolimab in advanced cancers. Method: immunoSEQ multiplex PCR; TCRdb's copy keeps in-frame clones and lacks some. The sample contains just over 90,000 clones, roughly 94% of which appear only once. Source: CD4+ or CD8+ T cells sorted from blood, taken in a trial of the OX40 agonist ivuxolimab. These receptors all come from an adult with an advanced solid tumor such as melanoma, head and neck, liver or kidney cancer. Both conserved end residues are part of each CDR3. A D gene is named only where the DNA matches it firmly. Clone size appears in some rows only: once, few, many, or a class for an expanded clone.

clone_size d_call j_call v_call cdr3_aa cdr3_nt
NA NA TRBJ1-5 TRBV19 CASAWGGQPQHF TGTGCCAGTGCGTGGGGGGGTCAGCCCCAGCATTTT
NA TRBD1 TRBJ2-3 TRBV10-1 CASTQGQGSESDTQYF TGCGCCAGCACCCAGGGACAGGGATCAGAGTCTGATACGCAGTATTTT
NA NA TRBJ2-7 TRBV4-2 CASSQQGVYEQYF TGTGCCAGCAGCCAACAGGGAGTCTACGAGCAGTACTTC
NA NA TRBJ2-3 TRBV15 CATWRGRGADTQYF TGTGCCACCTGGAGGGGAAGAGGGGCAGATACGCAGTATTTT
NA NA TRBJ1-1 TRBV9 CASSVGGDTEAFF TGTGCCAGCAGCGTAGGGGGGGACACTGAAGCTTTCTTT
NA NA TRBJ1-2 TRBV25-1 CASSEAGGYGYTF TGTGCCAGCAGTGAAGCTGGAGGCTATGGCTACACCTTC
NA TRBD1 TRBJ2-5 TRBV9 CASSPTRTGQETQYF TGTGCCAGCAGCCCAACCAGGACAGGACAAGAGACCCAGTACTTC
NA NA TRBJ2-7 TRBV5-4 CASTHGDEQYF TGTGCCAGCACCCATGGGGACGAGCAGTACTTC
NA NA TRBJ2-3 TRBV7-3 CASSFLGDTDTQYF TGTGCCAGCAGCTTCCTGGGGGACACAGATACGCAGTATTTT
NA NA TRBJ1-1 TRBV5-8 CASSLGTGYSTEAFF TGTGCCAGCAGCTTGGGGACGGGCTACAGCACTGAAGCTTTCTTT
NA TRBD1 TRBJ1-1 TRBV10-2 CASQTGVNTEAFF TGCGCCAGCCAGACAGGGGTGAACACTGAAGCTTTCTTT
NA TRBD1 TRBJ2-3 TRBV7-6 CASSVRQGRGATDTQYF TGTGCCAGCAGCGTTAGACAGGGCAGGGGTGCCACAGATACGCAGTATTTT
NA NA TRBJ1-3 TRBV19 CASSIILGLSGNTIYF TGTGCCAGTAGTATAATCTTGGGACTATCTGGAAACACCATATATTTT
NA NA TRBJ2-2 TRBV9 CASSVGGLGTGELFF TGTGCCAGCAGCGTTGGGGGGCTCGGCACCGGGGAGCTGTTTTTT
once NA TRBJ2-5 TRBV7-6 CASSLLEVEETQYF TGTGCCAGCAGCTTACTGGAGGTCGAAGAGACCCAGTACTTC
NA NA TRBJ2-7 TRBV5-1 CASSSDRLADEQYF TGCGCCAGCAGCTCAGACAGGCTGGCCGACGAGCAGTACTTC
NA NA TRBJ2-2 TRBV27 CASSSDRQNTGELFF TGTGCCAGCAGTTCCGACAGGCAGAACACCGGGGAGCTGTTTTTT
NA TRBD2 TRBJ2-3 TRBV4-3 CASSQKPSGGSDTQYF TGCGCCAGCAGCCAAAAACCTAGCGGGGGTTCAGATACGCAGTATTTT
NA NA TRBJ1-1 TRBV6-5 CASQTGFGNTEAFF TGTGCCAGCCAGACAGGTTTCGGGAACACTGAAGCTTTCTTT
NA TRBD1 TRBJ1-2 TRBV5-4 CASSPRDRGGYTF TGTGCCAGCAGCCCTAGGGACAGAGGGGGCTACACCTTC
NA NA TRBJ2-7 TRBV6-1 CASSDRTSYEQYF TGTGCCAGCAGTGACCGGACAAGCTACGAGCAGTACTTC
NA TRBD1 TRBJ2-7 TRBV25-1 CASSAGGGEQYF TGTGCCAGCAGTGCAGGGGGCGGCGAGCAGTACTTC
NA NA TRBJ2-5 TRBV15 CATSPTRVMETQYF TGTGCCACCAGCCCTACCAGGGTAATGGAGACCCAGTACTTC